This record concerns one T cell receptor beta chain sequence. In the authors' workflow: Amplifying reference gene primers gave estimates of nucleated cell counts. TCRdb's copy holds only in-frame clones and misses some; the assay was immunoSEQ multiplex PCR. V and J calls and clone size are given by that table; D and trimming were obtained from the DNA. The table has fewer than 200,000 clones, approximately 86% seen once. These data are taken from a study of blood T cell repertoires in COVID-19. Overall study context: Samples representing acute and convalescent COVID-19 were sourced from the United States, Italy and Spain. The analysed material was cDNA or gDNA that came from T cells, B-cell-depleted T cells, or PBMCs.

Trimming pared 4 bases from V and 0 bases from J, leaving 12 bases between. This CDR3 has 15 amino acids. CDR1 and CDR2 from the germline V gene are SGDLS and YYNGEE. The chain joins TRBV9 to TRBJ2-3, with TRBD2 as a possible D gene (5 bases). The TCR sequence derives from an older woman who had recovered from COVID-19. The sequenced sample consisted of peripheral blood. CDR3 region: CASSPRSDSTDTQYF. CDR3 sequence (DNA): TGTGCCAGCAGCCCCCGTAGCGACAGCACAGATACGCAGTATTTT.